The 8 T cell receptor beta chains listed next were all sequenced from one sample in a study of T cells in Graves' hyperthyroidism and ophthalmopathy. Template material for amplifying TCR beta CDR3 regions consisted of RNA transcripts. The HTBI primer set served for first-round RT-PCR of the TCR CDR3. TCRdb fed the multiplex PCR reads into MiXCR, producing one record per CDR3 protein. The table has roughly 580,000 distinct CDR3 sequences, around 46% seen once. Sequenced material: peripheral blood or thyroid tissue (not recorded which). Receptor source: a woman under 30 with Graves' hyperthyroidism.

The V and J genes are TRBV2 and TRBJ1-2; weak D call: TRBD1 (6 bases). This CDR3 is built from 15 residues. V gave up 8 bases and J gave up 3 bases, with 19 bases separating them. CDR1 is SNHLY, CDR2 FYNNEI, per germline. This chain's CDR3 is CASRRGDKPYYGYTF. The CDR3 nucleotides read TGTGCCAGCCGCCGCGGGGACAAGCCTTACTATGGCTACACCTTC.

The chain carries TRBV5-1 and TRBJ2-5; 14 bases agree with TRBD2. The germline gives CDR1 SGHRS, CDR2 YFSETQ. The trim removed 4 bases at V and 5 bases at J, leaving 7 bases unmatched. The CDR3 extends over 16 amino acids. The CDR3 loop is CASSGGLAGVGETQYF. The CDR3 DNA is TGCGCCAGCAGCGGGGGACTAGCGGGAGTGGGGGAGACCCAGTACTTC.

The V and J genes are TRBV14 and TRBJ1-6, with TRBD1 as a possible D gene (6 bases). The V gene's germline CDR1 is SGHDN and CDR2 FVKESK. The CDR3 is 15 residues long. The V end was cut by 4 bases, the J end by 8 bases, with 15 bases between. The CDR3 DNA follows: TGTGCCAGCAGCCCCTTTTCTAGGGGGGATTCACCCCTCCACTTT. Its protein is CASSPFSRGDSPLHF.

The rearrangement joins TRBV2 to TRBJ1-4; possibly TRBD1 for D (6 bases). The CDR3 has 15 amino acids. Germline values: CDR1 SNHLY, CDR2 FYNNEI. V was clipped by 2 bases and J by 3 bases, with 10 bases between them. In DNA, the CDR3 is TGTGCCAGCAGTGAATTGGAGGGGGCTAATGAAAAACTGTTTTTT. This gives the protein CASSELEGANEKLFF.

There are many counts of this clonotype. The CDR3 is CASSEAGTGDEKLFF. CDR3 DNA: TGTGCCAGCAGTGAGGCCGGGACAGGTGATGAAAAACTGTTTTTT. The chain combines TRBV2 with TRBJ1-4; 8 positions agree with TRBD1. This CDR3 is built from 15 residues. Germline V CDR1 and CDR2: SNHLY, FYNNEI. The V segment lost 3 bases and the J segment 6 bases; nucleotides outside the gene matches: 6.

This clonotype has at least ten counts. This rearrangement joins TRBV7-9 to TRBJ1-2; the D is unclear. Trimming took off 0 bases at V and 8 bases at J, with 10 bases between the two ends. The V gene's germline CDR1 is SEHNR and CDR2 FQNEAQ (reference sequence). The CDR3 loop spans 13 amino acids. The CDR3: CASSLAVQRGYTF. The CDR3 DNA sequence: TGTGCCAGCAGCTTAGCGGTACAAAGGGGCTACACCTTC. The full variable domain, rest sourced from reference TRBV7-9 and TRBJ1-2, is DTGVSQNPRHKITKRGQNVTFRCDPISEHNRLYWYRQTLGQGPEFLTYFQNEAQLEKSRLLSDRFSAERPKGSFSTLEIQRTEQGDSAMYLCASSLAVQRGYTFGSGTRLTVV.

Of note for this clonotype: Given a much more abundant clone one base away, this may be a read error. The chain has TRBV29-1 and TRBJ1-4, with D possibly matching TRBD1 (5 bases). The germline CDR1 and CDR2 sequences are SQVTM and ANQGSEA. This CDR3 has 14 residues. CDR3 protein: CSVGYRDANEKLLF. DNA for the CDR3: TGCAGCGTGGGATACCGGGACGCCAATGAAAAACTGCTTTTT.

In regard to this clonotype: A much larger clone sits a single nucleotide away, making a read error possible. V is TRBV2 and J is TRBJ1-5, with 7 bases fitting TRBD1. This CDR3 is built from 17 residues. Per the germline V gene, CDR1 is SNHLY and CDR2 is FYNNEI. The trim removed 3 bases at V and 7 bases at J, leaving 15 bases unmatched. This chain's CDR3 is CASSESRVRQGGQPQHF. The CDR3 nucleotides read TGTGCCAGCAGTGAGTCGCGGGTTCGACAGGGCGGGCAGCCCCAGCATTTT.